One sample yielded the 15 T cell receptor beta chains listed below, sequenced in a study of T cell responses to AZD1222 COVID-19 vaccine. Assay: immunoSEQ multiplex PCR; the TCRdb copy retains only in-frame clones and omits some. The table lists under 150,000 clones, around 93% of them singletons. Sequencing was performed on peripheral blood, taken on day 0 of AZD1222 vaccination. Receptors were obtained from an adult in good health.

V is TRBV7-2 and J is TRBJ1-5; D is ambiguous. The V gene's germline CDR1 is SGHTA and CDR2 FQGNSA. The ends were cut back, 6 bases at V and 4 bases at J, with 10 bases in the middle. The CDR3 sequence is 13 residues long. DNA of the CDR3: TGTGCCAGCAGTATTTCCAGAAATCAGCCCCAGCATTTT. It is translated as CASSISRNQPQHF.

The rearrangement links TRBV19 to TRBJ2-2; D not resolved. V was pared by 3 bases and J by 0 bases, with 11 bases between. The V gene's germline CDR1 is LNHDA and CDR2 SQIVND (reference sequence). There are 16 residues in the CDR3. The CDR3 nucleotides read TGTGCCAGTAGTATCATGACCGAGCCGAACACCGGGGAGCTGTTTTTT. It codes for CASSIMTEPNTGELFF.

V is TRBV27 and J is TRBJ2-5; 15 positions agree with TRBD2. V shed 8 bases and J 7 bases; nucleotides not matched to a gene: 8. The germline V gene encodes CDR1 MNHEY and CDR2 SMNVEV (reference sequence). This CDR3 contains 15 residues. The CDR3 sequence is CASAWTSGGGVTQYF. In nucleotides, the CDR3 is TGTGCCAGCGCTTGGACTAGCGGGGGGGGAGTGACCCAGTACTTC.

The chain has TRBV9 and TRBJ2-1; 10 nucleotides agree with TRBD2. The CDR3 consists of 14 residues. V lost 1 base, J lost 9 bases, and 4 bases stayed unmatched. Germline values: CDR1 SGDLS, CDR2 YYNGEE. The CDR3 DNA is TGTGCCAGCAGCGTATCTAGCGGGAGTTCTGAGCAGTTCTTC. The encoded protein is CASSVSSGSSEQFF.

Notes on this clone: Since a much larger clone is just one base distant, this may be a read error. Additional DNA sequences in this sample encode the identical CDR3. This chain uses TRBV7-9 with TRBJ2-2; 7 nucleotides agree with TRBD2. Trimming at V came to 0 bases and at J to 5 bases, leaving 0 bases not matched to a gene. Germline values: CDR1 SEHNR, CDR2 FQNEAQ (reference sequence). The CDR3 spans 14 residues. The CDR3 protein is CASSLAGGTGELFF. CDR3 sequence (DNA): TGTGCCAGCAGCTTAGCGGGAGGGACCGGGGAGCTGTTTTTT.

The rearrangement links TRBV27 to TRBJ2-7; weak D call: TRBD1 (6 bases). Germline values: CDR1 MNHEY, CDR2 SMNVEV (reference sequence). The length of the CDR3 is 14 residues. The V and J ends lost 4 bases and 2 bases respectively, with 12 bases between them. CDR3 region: CASSSDSPPYEQYF. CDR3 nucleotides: TGTGCCAGCAGTTCGGACAGCCCGCCCTACGAGCAGTACTTC.

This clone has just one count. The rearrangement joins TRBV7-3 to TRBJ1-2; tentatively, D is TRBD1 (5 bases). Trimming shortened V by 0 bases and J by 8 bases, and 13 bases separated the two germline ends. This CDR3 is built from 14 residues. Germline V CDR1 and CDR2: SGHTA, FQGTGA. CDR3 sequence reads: CASSLTGGVGGYTF. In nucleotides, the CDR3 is TGTGCCAGCAGCTTAACGGGAGGGGTCGGCGGCTACACCTTC.

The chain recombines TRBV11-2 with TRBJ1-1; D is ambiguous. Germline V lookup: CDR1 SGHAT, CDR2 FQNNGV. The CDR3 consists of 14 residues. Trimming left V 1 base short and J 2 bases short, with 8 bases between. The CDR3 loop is CASSLAQANTEAFF. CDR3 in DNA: TGTGCCAGCAGCTTAGCCCAGGCTAACACTGAAGCTTTCTTT.

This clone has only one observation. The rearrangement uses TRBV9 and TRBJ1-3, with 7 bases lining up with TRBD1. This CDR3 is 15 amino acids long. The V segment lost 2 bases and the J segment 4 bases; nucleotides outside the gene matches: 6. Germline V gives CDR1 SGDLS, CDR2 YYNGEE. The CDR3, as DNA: TGTGCCAGCAGCGTTTCCGGGACAGCAGGAAACACCATATATTTT. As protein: CASSVSGTAGNTIYF.

The CDR3, as DNA: TGTGCCAGCAGCTTGGGACAGATAAACACTGAAGCTTTCTTT. Its protein is CASSLGQINTEAFF. The chain employs TRBV5-5 and TRBJ1-1; D possibly corresponds to TRBD1 (5 bases). The CDR3 spans 14 residues. The germline gives CDR1 SGHKS, CDR2 YYEKEE (reference sequence). The V end was cut by 0 bases, the J end by 2 bases, with 8 bases between.

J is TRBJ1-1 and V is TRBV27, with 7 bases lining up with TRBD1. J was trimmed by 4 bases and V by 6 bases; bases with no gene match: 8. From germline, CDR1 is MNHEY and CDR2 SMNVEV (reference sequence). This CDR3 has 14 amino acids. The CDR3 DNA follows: TGTGCCAGCAGAATAGGGGGCTTAGGCACTGAAGCTTTCTTT. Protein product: CASRIGGLGTEAFF.

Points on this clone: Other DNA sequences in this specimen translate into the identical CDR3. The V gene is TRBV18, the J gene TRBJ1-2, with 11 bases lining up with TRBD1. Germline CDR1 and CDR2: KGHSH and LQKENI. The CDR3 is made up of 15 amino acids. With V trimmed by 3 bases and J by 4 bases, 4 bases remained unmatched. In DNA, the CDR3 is TGTGCCAGCTCACCCCTAGGGACAGGGGGCTATGGCTACACCTTC. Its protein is CASSPLGTGGYGYTF.

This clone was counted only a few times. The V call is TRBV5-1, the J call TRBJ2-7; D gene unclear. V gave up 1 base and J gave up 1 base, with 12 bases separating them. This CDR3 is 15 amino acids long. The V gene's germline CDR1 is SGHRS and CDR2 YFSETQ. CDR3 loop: CASSLWKEGSYEQYF. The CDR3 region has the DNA TGCGCCAGCAGCTTGTGGAAAGAAGGTTCCTACGAGCAGTACTTC.

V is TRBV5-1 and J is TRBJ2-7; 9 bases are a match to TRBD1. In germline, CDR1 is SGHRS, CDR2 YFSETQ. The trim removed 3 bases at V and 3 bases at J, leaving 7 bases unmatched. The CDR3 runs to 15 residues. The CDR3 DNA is TGCGCCAGCAGCTCACTTCCGGGACAGGGCTACGAGCAGTACTTC. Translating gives CASSSLPGQGYEQYF. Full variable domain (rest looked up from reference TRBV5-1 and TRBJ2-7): KAGVTQTPRYLIKTRGQQVTLSCSPISGHRSVSWYQQTPGQGLQFLFEYFSETQRNKGNFPGRFSGRQFSNSRSEMNVSTLELGDSALYLCASSSLPGQGYEQYFGPGTRLTVT.

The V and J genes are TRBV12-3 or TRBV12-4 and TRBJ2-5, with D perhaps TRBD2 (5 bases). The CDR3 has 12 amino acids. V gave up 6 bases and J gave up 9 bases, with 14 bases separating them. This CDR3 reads CASRTDGVAQYF. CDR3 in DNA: TGTGCCAGCAGAACCGACGGGGTGGCCCAGTACTTC.